The next 3 T cell receptor beta chains were all read from a single sample in a study of T cells in Graves' hyperthyroidism and ophthalmopathy (dated by TCRdb to the late 2010s). The protocol used for the library was multiplex PCR. TCRdb names Illumina HiSeq 2000 as the instrument used. Amplification of TCR beta CDR3 regions was carried out from RNA transcripts. A first-round RT-PCR of the TCR CDR3 used the HTBI primer set with the Qiagen OneStep RT-PCR kit. TCRdb reworked the public reads: Q25 trimming with fastp, MiXCR clone assembly, productive beta chains retained. Entries are consolidated by CDR3 protein sequence, retaining the most common genes and DNA. Counted in this sample were roughly 740,000 distinct CDR3 sequences; around 17% of them appeared once. The top ten clonotypes cover about 8.4% of the sample. Material: blood. These receptors were taken from a man aged 18 to 30 with Graves' hyperthyroidism.

This clonotype has ten or more counts. The chain carries TRBV28 and TRBJ2-7, with TRBD1 identical over 8 bases. The germline V gene has CDR1 MDHEN and CDR2 SYDVKM. This CDR3 is 12 amino acids long. The V segment lost 7 bases and the J segment 3 bases; nucleotides outside the gene matches: 2. DNA for the CDR3: TGTGCCAGCACGGACAGGGTCTACGAGCAGTACTTC. It encodes CASTDRVYEQYF.

The rearrangement links TRBV20-1 to TRBJ1-5, with a possible D match to TRBD1 (5 bases). CDR1 and CDR2 (germline): DFQATT, SNEGSKA (reference sequence). Trimming took off 3 bases at V and 5 bases at J, with 20 bases between the two ends. The CDR3 contains 16 residues. CDR3: CSASLPGRMNDQPQHF. In DNA form, the CDR3 reads TGCAGTGCTAGTCTTCCGGGGCGAATGAATGATCAGCCCCAGCATTTT.

This clonotype was seen many times. CDR3 nucleotide sequence: TGTGCCAGCAGGCCCGCCGGGAACGAGCAGTACTTC. Translating gives CASRPAGNEQYF. The chain has TRBV28 and TRBJ2-7; a possible D gene is TRBD2 (5 bases). V gave up 6 bases and J gave up 5 bases, with 11 bases separating them. CDR1 MDHEN and CDR2 SYDVKM come from the germline V gene. The CDR3 runs to 12 residues.